Shown below are 4 T cell receptor beta chains from a single sample sequenced in a study of shared clonotypes between healthy human individuals. Libraries were prepared by immunoSEQ multiplex PCR; TCRdb keeps only in-frame clonotypes and omits some of them. This table holds about half a million clones, 79% found once. Sequenced material: PBMCs. Receptors originate from a woman aged 40 to 55 in good health. Some clones in this sample may be carry-over from other donors' samples.

This rearrangement joins TRBV2 to TRBJ2-7; no reliable D call. The ends were cut back, 5 bases at V and 0 bases at J, with 11 bases in the middle. This CDR3 is 14 amino acids long. Germline CDR1 is SNHLY and CDR2 is FYNNEI. In nucleotides, the CDR3 is TGTGCCAGCAGTCAAGGACGGACCTCCTACGAGCAGTACTTC. Protein product: CASSQGRTSYEQYF.

J is TRBJ2-6 and V is TRBV28; D ambiguous. The CDR3 runs 13 residues. The germline V gene has CDR1 MDHEN and CDR2 SYDVKM. The ends were cut back, 2 bases at V and 4 bases at J, with 3 bases in the middle. The CDR3 DNA is TGTGCCAGCAGTTTACCCGGGGCCAACGTCCTGACTTTC. It specifies CASSLPGANVLTF.

At least ten counts were recorded for this clone. The chain joins TRBV9 to TRBJ2-3, with D possibly matching TRBD1 (6 bases). V shed 4 bases and J shed 1 base, with 10 bases lying between them. Germline V gene data show CDR1 as SGDLS and CDR2 as YYNGEE. The CDR3 runs 14 residues. CDR3 region: CASSSRTGTDTQYF. DNA of the CDR3: TGTGCCAGCAGCTCGAGGACAGGCACAGATACGCAGTATTTT.

This sequence joins TRBV29-1 and TRBJ2-5; 10 bases are shared with TRBD2. The CDR3 has 15 residues. V lost 4 bases and J lost 5; bases outside the gene matches: 10. Germline values: CDR1 SQVTM, CDR2 ANQGSEA. DNA of the CDR3: TGCAGCGTTGCCCTGGGAGCGGGAGGGCGGGAGACCCAGTACTTC. Its protein is CSVALGAGGRETQYF.